This TCR beta chain was captured in a study of memory CD4+ T cells and cytomegalovirus serostatus (dated by TCRdb to about 2019). Describing the broader study: The 35 or so healthy Belgian adults in the cohort included 9 who were CMV seropositive and approximately 25 who were CMV seronegative. CD4+ memory TCRbeta repertoires of a Belgian cohort with known cytomegalovirus serostatus were sequenced in order to replicate a published TCR-based CMV serostatus classifier. General findings and caveats noted by the study authors: The results were interpreted as suggesting that the CMV-associated TCR signature is mostly present in the CD4+ memory repertoire. On the Belgian cohort, the classifier based on the original framework reached a median bootstrapped AUC of approximately 0.95, with a 95% CI of 0.76-1.00. Only CD4+CD45RO+ memory cells were sequenced, unlike the original study, which covered naive and memory CD4+ and CD8+ populations. For CMV serostatus prediction, a median bootstrapped AUC of approximately 0.95 was reached with the original framework, and a median bootstrapped AUC of approximately 0.89 was reached with a US-trained random forest. Of under 200 previously reported CMV-associated TCRbeta sequences, around 70 appeared in the CD4+ memory repertoires, each in one to five individuals.

V has 5 bases trimmed and J has 3 bases trimmed; junction bases matching no gene number 6. From a lookup of the germline V gene, CDR1 and CDR2 are KGHSH and LQKENI. The CDR3 covers 16 residues, taking in both the cysteine and the phenylalanine. Here the CDR3 DNA is all that survives: 48 bases in frame from base 1. Genomic DNA was extracted from sorted cells with the Quick-DNA Microprep Kit. Amplification of TCRbeta DNA was done with the immunoSEQ hsTCRbeta kit, following the protocol from the manufacturer. TCRbeta libraries were sequenced on an Illumina MiSeq instrument. The study's own analysis went as follows. After out-of-frame sequences were removed, 2 million to 2.5 million distinct TCRbeta sequences remained, averaging approximately 68,000 per individual. Two values were used to score each individual: the count of 150 to 200 previously reported CMV-associated TCRbeta sequences and the total count of productive distinct TCRbeta sequences. A beta-binomial model was reimplemented in Python, and scikit-learn random forests with default parameters were trained on US cohort data. Classifier performance on the Belgian cohort was reported as the median AUC with percentile confidence intervals calculated over 10,000 bootstrap iterations. Sourced from immuneACCESS, this table was stored by TCRdb with only in-frame sequences that have V and J called. A share of the clones is absent; for the studies checked, an unresolved V gene accounts for under half, and the remainder has no known explanation. D and trimming were read from the DNA, whereas the V and J calls and clone size are those reported in that table. The sample yields about 58,000 clones; about four fifths were counted once. The ten largest clones add up to 0.5% of the sample.

Single viable CD3+CD4+CD8-CD45RO+ cells were sorted as memory CD4+ T cells on a FACSAria II. CMV serostatus was determined using a Roche Elecsys assay that detects serum IgG against CMV pp150, pp28, p38 and p52. Following thawing, total CD4+ T cells were enriched through positive selection using CD4 magnetic microbeads. The samples came from a separate study whose specific focus was interrogating the CD4+ T cell memory repertoire. Following standard operating procedures, peripheral blood mononuclear cells were isolated and cryopreserved, while serum was kept at -80 degrees C. The staining used CD3-PerCP (BW264/56), CD4-APC (RPA-T4), CD45RO-PE (UCHT1) and CD8-Pacific Orange (3B5) antibodies, and Sytox blue was used to exclude non-viable cells. About this clone itself: Its antigen is still unknown. Nothing much larger sits one base from this clone, and base qualities are not available.

The receptor's source is an adult in good health and CMV-seronegative. Some clones in this sample may be carry-over from other donors' samples. Sequenced input: memory CD4+ T cells from blood. In this chain, TRBV18 is recombined with TRBJ2-2, with 10 central nucleotides matching TRBD1. The base sequence is TGTGCCAGCTCAGCGGGACAGGGGCCTGACACCGGGGAGCTGTTTTTT. This sequence encodes CASSAGQGPDTGELFF.